The rows below give T cell receptor beta chains drawn from one sample of a study of T-cell reconstitution after alpha-beta-depleted transplantation in children. From the PCR reads, TCRdb called clonotypes with MiXCR, one entry per CDR3 protein. The top ten hold about 30% of the sample, which has fewer than 500,000 distinct CDR3 sequences, approximately 41% seen once. The sequencing used PBMCs, collected before TCRalphabeta/CD19-depleted stem cell transplant. The receptor source for this set is a girl aged 2 to 9 with aplastic anemia, due to receive a stem cell transplant. The CDR3 runs from the conserved cysteine through the conserved F or W. The order of the fields is V gene, J gene, D gene, clone size, CDR3 protein, CDR3 DNA. D genes are given only for firm matches. Clone size is shown for a subset of rows, as once, few, many or a class of expanded clone.

V: TRBV10-3
J: TRBJ2-2
D: .
size: .
CDR3: CAISESAAGELFF
DNA: TGTGCCATCAGTGAGTCGGCGGCAGGGGAGCTGTTTTTT

V: TRBV5-4
J: TRBJ2-1
D: .
size: many
CDR3: CASSLGGTRNEQFF
DNA: TGTGCCAGCAGCTTGGGGGGAACAAGGAATGAGCAGTTCTTC

V: TRBV7-2
J: TRBJ2-7
D: .
size: .
CDR3: CASSPIHRSAHEQYF
DNA: TGTGCCAGCAGCCCAATTCACAGATCGGCCCACGAGCAGTACTTC

V: TRBV11-2
J: TRBJ2-5
D: .
size: .
CDR3: CASSESPGSAYPSGTQYF
DNA: TGTGCCAGCAGCGAATCCCCCGGGTCCGCTTACCCCTCGGGGACCCAGTACTTC

V: TRBV6-5
J: TRBJ2-5
D: .
size: many
CDR3: CASSYSLIGGRETQYF
DNA: TGTGCCAGCAGTTACTCTTTAATCGGGGGAAGGGAGACCCAGTACTTC

V: TRBV20-1
J: TRBJ2-3
D: .
size: .
CDR3: CSAIQGSFTDTQYF
DNA: TGCAGTGCTATCCAGGGCTCCTTCACAGATACGCAGTATTTT

V: TRBV28
J: TRBJ2-7
D: TRBD2
size: .
CDR3: CASHRLAVAYEQYF
DNA: TGTGCCAGCCACCGACTAGCGGTGGCCTACGAGCAGTACTTC

V: TRBV20-1
J: TRBJ2-3
D: .
size: .
CDR3: CSARMFETATDTQYF
DNA: TGCAGTGCTAGGATGTTCGAGACCGCCACAGATACGCAGTATTTT

V: TRBV20-1
J: TRBJ2-1
D: .
size: few
CDR3: CSARDPFEAYNEQFF
DNA: TGCAGTGCTAGAGATCCCTTCGAAGCCTACAATGAGCAGTTCTTC

V: TRBV24-1
J: TRBJ2-3
D: .
size: few
CDR3: CATEGADTQYF
DNA: TGTGCCACCGAAGGAGCAGATACGCAGTATTTT

V: TRBV10-3
J: TRBJ2-5
D: .
size: many
CDR3: CATAGYSQETQYF
DNA: TGTGCCACCGCGGGTTACTCGCAAGAGACCCAGTACTTC

V: TRBV20-1
J: TRBJ2-3
D: .
size: many
CDR3: CSAYRDIEVRTDTQYF
DNA: TGCAGTGCTTATAGGGACATAGAGGTTCGGACAGATACGCAGTATTTT

V: TRBV9
J: TRBJ2-3
D: .
size: .
CDR3: CASSAGSRGTDTQYF
DNA: TGTGCCAGCAGCGCTGGATCCAGGGGAACAGATACGCAGTATTTT

V: TRBV5-1
J: TRBJ2-7
D: .
size: many
CDR3: CASRGDSYEQYF
DNA: TGTGCCAGTCGAGGGGACTCCTACGAGCAGTACTTC

V: TRBV29-1
J: TRBJ1-1
D: .
size: .
CDR3: CSAVPGQMNTEAFF
DNA: TGCAGCGCTGTCCCGGGACAAATGAACACTGAAGCTTTCTTT

V: TRBV20-1
J: TRBJ2-1
D: TRBD2
size: few
CDR3: CSARVAGGGNEQFF
DNA: TGCAGTGCTAGAGTGGCGGGAGGAGGCAATGAGCAGTTCTTC

V: TRBV20-1
J: TRBJ1-5
D: TRBD1
size: few
CDR3: CSASDRGGQPQHF
DNA: TGCAGTGCTAGTGACAGGGGAGGCCAGCCCCAGCATTTT

V: TRBV6-1
J: TRBJ2-1
D: .
size: few
CDR3: CASSEQVRNYNEQFF
DNA: TGTGCCAGCAGTGAACAAGTCAGGAACTACAATGAGCAGTTCTTC

V: TRBV12-3/TRBV12-4
J: TRBJ1-4
D: .
size: .
CDR3: CASSRDSLGEKLFF
DNA: TGTGCCAGCAGTCGAGACAGCCTGGGGGAAAAACTGTTTTTT

V: TRBV12-3/TRBV12-4
J: TRBJ2-4
D: TRBD1
size: few
CDR3: CASSLGTGQAKNIQYF
DNA: TGTGCCAGCAGTTTAGGGACAGGCCAAGCCAAAAACATTCAGTACTTC

V: TRBV11-2
J: TRBJ2-3
D: .
size: .
CDR3: CASSLGGGAGVGTDTQYF
DNA: TGTGCCAGCAGCTTGGGGGGGGGCGCAGGAGTGGGGACAGATACGCAGTATTTT

V: TRBV20-1
J: TRBJ1-4
D: TRBD1
size: .
CDR3: CSARGDRTKLFF
DNA: TGCAGTGCTAGAGGGGACAGGACGAAACTGTTTTTT

V: TRBV27
J: TRBJ2-1
D: .
size: once
CDR3: CASSLGLRNEQFF
DNA: TGTGCCAGCAGTTTGGGTCTTCGGAATGAGCAGTTCTTC

V: TRBV28
J: TRBJ2-5
D: TRBD2
size: many
CDR3: CASSPGRGGWTQYF
DNA: TGTGCCAGCAGTCCCGGACGGGGGGGTTGGACCCAGTACTTC

V: TRBV3-1
J: TRBJ2-5
D: .
size: many
CDR3: CASSQEGTQYF
DNA: TGTGCCAGCAGCCAAGAAGGGACCCAGTACTTC

V: TRBV12-3/TRBV12-4
J: TRBJ2-7
D: TRBD1
size: few
CDR3: CASSFDGTGDYEQYF
DNA: TGTGCCAGCAGTTTCGATGGGACAGGGGACTACGAGCAGTACTTC

V: TRBV11-2
J: TRBJ2-2
D: .
size: .
CDR3: CASSFSHGELFF
DNA: TGTGCCAGCAGCTTCAGTCACGGGGAGCTGTTTTTT

V: TRBV3-1
J: TRBJ2-3
D: TRBD1
size: few
CDR3: CASSQKNHRGNTQYF
DNA: TGTGCCAGCAGCCAAAAAAACCACAGGGGGAATACGCAGTATTTT

V: TRBV20-1
J: TRBJ2-3
D: .
size: .
CDR3: CSAKFGGTITDTQYF
DNA: TGCAGTGCAAAATTTGGGGGGACGATCACAGATACGCAGTATTTT

V: TRBV20-1
J: TRBJ2-7
D: .
size: .
CDR3: CSALDPRTGDSYEQYF
DNA: TGCAGTGCTCTGGATCCCCGGACGGGGGATTCCTACGAGCAGTACTTC

V: TRBV28
J: TRBJ2-4
D: .
size: .
CDR3: CASSFPEPGIQYF
DNA: TGTGCCAGCAGTTTTCCCGAACCGGGCATTCAGTACTTC

V: TRBV20-1
J: TRBJ1-1
D: .
size: .
CDR3: CSAKTGPGAFSDTEAFF
DNA: TGCAGTGCAAAGACGGGGCCAGGGGCTTTCTCGGACACTGAAGCTTTCTTT

V: TRBV9
J: TRBJ2-1
D: .
size: few
CDR3: CASSVFGVSSYNEQFF
DNA: TGTGCCAGCAGCGTTTTCGGGGTCAGCTCCTACAATGAGCAGTTCTTC

V: TRBV5-1
J: TRBJ2-3
D: TRBD2
size: .
CDR3: CASSLGTSADTQYF
DNA: TGCGCCAGCAGCCTCGGGACTAGCGCAGATACGCAGTATTTT

V: TRBV12-3/TRBV12-4
J: TRBJ2-1
D: .
size: .
CDR3: CASSLNVGWSEQFF
DNA: TGTGCCAGCTCCCTTAACGTGGGTTGGAGTGAGCAGTTCTTC

V: TRBV7-2
J: TRBJ1-1
D: TRBD1
size: .
CDR3: CASSLALKGAGGKAFF
DNA: TGTGCCAGCAGCTTAGCGCTAAAGGGGGCGGGCGGGAAGGCTTTCTTT

V: TRBV5-6
J: TRBJ2-3
D: TRBD1
size: .
CDR3: CASSDNRGLADTQYF
DNA: TGTGCCAGCAGCGACAACAGGGGTTTAGCAGATACGCAGTATTTT

V: TRBV20-1
J: TRBJ2-5
D: TRBD1
size: .
CDR3: CSAPGTGQETQYF
DNA: TGCAGTGCCCCCGGGACAGGGCAAGAGACCCAGTACTTC

V: TRBV29-1
J: TRBJ2-5
D: .
size: .
CDR3: CSVDQRSLKGETQYF
DNA: TGCAGCGTTGATCAGCGGTCCCTGAAGGGGGAGACCCAGTACTTC

V: TRBV12-3/TRBV12-4
J: TRBJ2-7
D: .
size: .
CDR3: CASSLAPPPYYEQYF
DNA: TGTGCCAGCAGTTTGGCCCCGCCACCTTACTACGAGCAGTACTTC

V: TRBV20-1
J: TRBJ2-5
D: .
size: .
CDR3: CSASSRSETQYF
DNA: TGCAGTGCTAGTTCCCGTTCGGAGACCCAGTACTTC

V: TRBV20-1
J: TRBJ2-1
D: .
size: .
CDR3: CSARDPNHNEQFF
DNA: TGCAGTGCTAGAGATCCGAACCACAATGAGCAGTTCTTC

V: TRBV5-6
J: TRBJ2-7
D: TRBD1
size: many
CDR3: CASSRPGQGTYEQYF
DNA: TGTGCCAGCAGCCGTCCGGGACAGGGTACCTACGAGCAGTACTTC

V: TRBV4-1
J: TRBJ2-7
D: TRBD1
size: .
CDR3: CASSQEEGLGQGSYEQYF
DNA: TGCGCCAGCAGCCAAGAGGAGGGGTTGGGACAGGGATCCTACGAGCAGTACTTC

V: TRBV6-1
J: TRBJ1-5
D: .
size: .
CDR3: CAISEAPKVYSNQPQHF
DNA: TGTGCCATCAGTGAAGCCCCCAAAGTATATAGCAATCAGCCCCAGCATTTT

V: TRBV5-1
J: TRBJ2-5
D: .
size: many
CDR3: CASSLTSLQETQYF
DNA: TGCGCCAGCAGCCTTACTAGCCTCCAAGAGACCCAGTACTTC

V: TRBV7-8
J: TRBJ2-1
D: TRBD2
size: many
CDR3: CASSWGLAGGYNEQFF
DNA: TGTGCCAGCAGCTGGGGACTAGCGGGAGGCTACAATGAGCAGTTCTTC

V: TRBV20-1
J: TRBJ1-5
D: .
size: .
CDR3: CSARDHTLPYSNQPQHF
DNA: TGCAGTGCTAGAGATCACACACTCCCCTATAGCAATCAGCCCCAGCATTTT

V: TRBV7-2
J: TRBJ1-1
D: .
size: few
CDR3: CASSLGWGRAEAFF
DNA: TGTGCCAGCAGCTTAGGATGGGGGAGGGCTGAAGCTTTCTTT

V: TRBV27
J: TRBJ2-5
D: .
size: few
CDR3: CASSFGPQETQYF
DNA: TGTGCCAGCAGTTTCGGGCCCCAAGAGACCCAGTACTTC

V: TRBV7-3
J: TRBJ2-1
D: TRBD2
size: .
CDR3: CASSQTSGRTHSYNEQFF
DNA: TGTGCCAGCAGCCAGACTAGCGGGAGGACCCACTCCTACAATGAGCAGTTCTTC

V: TRBV7-9
J: TRBJ1-4
D: .
size: .
CDR3: CASSSLSGGEREKLFF
DNA: TGTGCCAGCAGCTCCCTAAGCGGGGGCGAGCGTGAAAAACTGTTTTTT

V: TRBV28
J: TRBJ2-7
D: .
size: .
CDR3: CASSLRGPRAEQYF
DNA: TGTGCCAGCAGTTTACGCGGACCCCGGGCCGAGCAGTACTTC

V: TRBV6-5
J: TRBJ1-6
D: TRBD1
size: few
CDR3: CASSYSQGVTPLHF
DNA: TGTGCCAGCAGTTACTCACAGGGGGTGACACCCCTCCACTTT

V: TRBV9
J: TRBJ2-7
D: .
size: .
CDR3: CASSVGGGSEQYF
DNA: TGTGCCAGCAGCGTAGGAGGGGGGTCCGAGCAGTACTTC

V: TRBV6-2/TRBV6-3
J: TRBJ2-7
D: .
size: .
CDR3: CASKIASGEQYF
DNA: TGTGCCAGTAAAATAGCAAGCGGCGAGCAGTACTTC

V: TRBV28
J: TRBJ1-2
D: TRBD1
size: few
CDR3: CASSAIRGDDYGYTF
DNA: TGTGCCAGCAGCGCTATCAGGGGGGATGACTATGGCTACACCTTC

V: TRBV7-9
J: TRBJ2-2
D: TRBD2
size: .
CDR3: CASKPGTSESGELFF
DNA: TGTGCCAGCAAACCCGGGACTAGCGAGTCCGGGGAGCTGTTTTTT